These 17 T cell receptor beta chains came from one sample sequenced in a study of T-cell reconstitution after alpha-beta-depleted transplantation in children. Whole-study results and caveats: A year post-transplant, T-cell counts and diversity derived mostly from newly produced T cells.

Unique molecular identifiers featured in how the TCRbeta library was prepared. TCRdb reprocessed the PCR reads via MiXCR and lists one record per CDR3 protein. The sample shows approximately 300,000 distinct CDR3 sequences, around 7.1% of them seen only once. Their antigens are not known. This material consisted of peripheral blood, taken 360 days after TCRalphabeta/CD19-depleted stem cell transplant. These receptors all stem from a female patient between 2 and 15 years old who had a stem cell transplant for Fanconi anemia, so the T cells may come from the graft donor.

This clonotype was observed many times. Here the CDR3 DNA reads TGTGCCAGCACGAGCGGGAGTGGGTACAATGAGCAGTTCTTC. This sequence encodes CASTSGSGYNEQFF. The rearrangement links TRBV7-8 to TRBJ2-1, with 8 nucleotides matching TRBD2. With V trimmed by 7 bases and J by 4 bases, 6 bases remained unmatched. Germline V gives CDR1 SGHVS, CDR2 FQNEAQ. This CDR3 is 14 amino acids long.

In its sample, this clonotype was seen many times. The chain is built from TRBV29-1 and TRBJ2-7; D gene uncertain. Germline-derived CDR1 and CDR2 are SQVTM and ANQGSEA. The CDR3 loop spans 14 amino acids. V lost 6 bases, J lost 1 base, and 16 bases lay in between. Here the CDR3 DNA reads TGCAGCGTAGATCCAGTGCCACCATCCTACGAGCAGTACTTC. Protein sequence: CSVDPVPPSYEQYF.

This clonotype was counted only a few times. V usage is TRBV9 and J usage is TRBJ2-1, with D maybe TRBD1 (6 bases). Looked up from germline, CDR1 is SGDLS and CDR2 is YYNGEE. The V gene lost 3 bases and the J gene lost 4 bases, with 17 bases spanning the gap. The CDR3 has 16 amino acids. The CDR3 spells CASSETSGQLYNEQFF. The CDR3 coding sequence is TGTGCCAGCAGCGAGACAAGCGGACAGCTTTACAATGAGCAGTTCTTC.

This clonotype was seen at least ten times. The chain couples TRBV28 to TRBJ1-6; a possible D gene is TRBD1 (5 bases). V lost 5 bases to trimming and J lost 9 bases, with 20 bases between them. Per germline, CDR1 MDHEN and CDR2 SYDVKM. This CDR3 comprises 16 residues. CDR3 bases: TGTGCCAGCAGTCTCCCTGGGGGGATACTGGGTTCACCCCTCCACTTT. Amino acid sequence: CASSLPGGILGSPLHF. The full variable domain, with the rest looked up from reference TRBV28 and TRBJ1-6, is DVKVTQSSRYLVKRTGEKVFLECVQDMDHENMFWYRQDPGLGLRLIYFSYDVKMKEKGDIPEGYSVSREKKERFSLILESASTNQTSMYLCASSLPGGILGSPLHFGNGTRLTVT.

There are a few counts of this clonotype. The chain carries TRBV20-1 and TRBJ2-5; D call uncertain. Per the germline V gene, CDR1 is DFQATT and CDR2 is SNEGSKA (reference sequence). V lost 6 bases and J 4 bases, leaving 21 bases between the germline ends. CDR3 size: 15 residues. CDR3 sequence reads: CSAPLSGPHRETQYF. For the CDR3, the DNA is TGCAGTGCCCCCCTCTCTGGACCCCACCGAGAGACCCAGTACTTC.

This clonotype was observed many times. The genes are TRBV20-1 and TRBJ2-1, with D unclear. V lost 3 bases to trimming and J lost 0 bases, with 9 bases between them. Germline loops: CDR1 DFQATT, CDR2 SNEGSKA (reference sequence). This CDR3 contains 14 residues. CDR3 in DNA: TGCAGTGCTAGGGTGCAGAGCTCCTACAATGAGCAGTTCTTC. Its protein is CSARVQSSYNEQFF.

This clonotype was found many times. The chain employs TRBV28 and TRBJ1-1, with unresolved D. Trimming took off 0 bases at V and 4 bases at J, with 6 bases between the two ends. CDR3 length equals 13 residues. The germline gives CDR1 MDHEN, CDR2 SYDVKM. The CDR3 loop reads CASSLWPVTEAFF. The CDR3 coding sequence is TGTGCCAGCAGTTTATGGCCGGTCACTGAAGCTTTCTTT.

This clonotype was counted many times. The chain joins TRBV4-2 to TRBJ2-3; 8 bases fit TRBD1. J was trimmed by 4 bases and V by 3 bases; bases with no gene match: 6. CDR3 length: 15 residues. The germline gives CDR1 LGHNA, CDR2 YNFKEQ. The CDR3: CASSQGTGGADTQYF. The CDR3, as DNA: TGTGCCAGCAGCCAGGGGACAGGTGGAGCAGATACGCAGTATTTT.

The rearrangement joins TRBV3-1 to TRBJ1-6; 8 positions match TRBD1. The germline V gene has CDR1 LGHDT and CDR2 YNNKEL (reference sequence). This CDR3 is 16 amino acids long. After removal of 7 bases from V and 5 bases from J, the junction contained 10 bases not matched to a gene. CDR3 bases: TGTGCCAGCAACTTCAACAGGGGGAAGGATAATTCACCCCTCCACTTT. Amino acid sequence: CASNFNRGKDNSPLHF.

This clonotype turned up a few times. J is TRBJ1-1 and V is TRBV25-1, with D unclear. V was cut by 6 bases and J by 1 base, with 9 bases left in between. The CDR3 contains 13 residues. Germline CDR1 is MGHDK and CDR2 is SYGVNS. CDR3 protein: CASSWQQNTEAFF. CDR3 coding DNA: TGTGCCAGCAGCTGGCAGCAGAACACTGAAGCTTTCTTT.

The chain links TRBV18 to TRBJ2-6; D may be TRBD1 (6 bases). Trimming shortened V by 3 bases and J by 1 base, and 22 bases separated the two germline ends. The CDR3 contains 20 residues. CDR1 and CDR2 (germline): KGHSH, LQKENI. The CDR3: CASSPVFRDRSPSGANVLTF. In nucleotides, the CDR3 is TGTGCCAGCTCACCTGTCTTCCGAGACAGGAGTCCATCTGGGGCCAACGTCCTGACTTTC.

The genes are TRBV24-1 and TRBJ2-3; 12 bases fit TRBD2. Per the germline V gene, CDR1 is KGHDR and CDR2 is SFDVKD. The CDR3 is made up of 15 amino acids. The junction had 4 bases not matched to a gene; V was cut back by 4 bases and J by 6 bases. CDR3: CATSDLAGGVDTQYF. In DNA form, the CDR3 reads TGTGCCACCAGTGACCTAGCGGGGGGGGTCGATACGCAGTATTTT.

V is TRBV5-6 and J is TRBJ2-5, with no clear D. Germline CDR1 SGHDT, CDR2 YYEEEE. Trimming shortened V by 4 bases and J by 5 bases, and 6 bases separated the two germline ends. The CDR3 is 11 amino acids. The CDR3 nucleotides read TGTGCCAGCAGCGTCTGGGAGACCCAGTACTTC. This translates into CASSVWETQYF.

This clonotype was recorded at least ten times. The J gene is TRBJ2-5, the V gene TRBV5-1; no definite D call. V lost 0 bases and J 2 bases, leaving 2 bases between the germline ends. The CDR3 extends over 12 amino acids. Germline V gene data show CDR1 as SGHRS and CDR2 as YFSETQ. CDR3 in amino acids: CASSLVQETQYF. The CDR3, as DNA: TGCGCCAGCAGCTTGGTACAAGAGACCCAGTACTTC. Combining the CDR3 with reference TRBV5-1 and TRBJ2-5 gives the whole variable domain KAGVTQTPRYLIKTRGQQVTLSCSPISGHRSVSWYQQTPGQGLQFLFEYFSETQRNKGNFPGRFSGRQFSNSRSEMNVSTLELGDSALYLCASSLVQETQYFGPGTRLLVL.

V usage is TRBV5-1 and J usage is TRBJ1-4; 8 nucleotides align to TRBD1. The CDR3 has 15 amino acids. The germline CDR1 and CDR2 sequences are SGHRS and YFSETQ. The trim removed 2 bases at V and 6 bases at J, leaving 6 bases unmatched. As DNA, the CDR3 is TGCGCCAGCAGCTTCGGACAGGGCGATCATGAAAAACTGTTTTTT. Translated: CASSFGQGDHEKLFF.

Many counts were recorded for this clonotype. The CDR3 sequence is CASSEGQNTEAFF. The CDR3 DNA reads TGTGCCAGCAGTGAAGGACAAAACACTGAAGCTTTCTTT. J is TRBJ1-1 and V is TRBV6-1; D is uncertain. With 1 base removed from V and 2 bases from J, the gap between germline ends came to 5 bases. The CDR3 length is 13 residues. Looked up from germline, CDR1 is MNHNS and CDR2 is SASEGT.

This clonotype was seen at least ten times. The chain's CDR3 is CASSQAGLGSYEQYF. The CDR3 bases are TGCGCCAGCAGCCAAGCGGGACTCGGCTCCTACGAGCAGTACTTC. The chain employs TRBV4-1 and TRBJ2-7; maybe TRBD2 (6 bases). V shed 1 base and J shed 0 bases, with 10 bases lying between them. Germline V CDR1 and CDR2: MGHRA, YSYEKL. This CDR3 comprises 15 residues.